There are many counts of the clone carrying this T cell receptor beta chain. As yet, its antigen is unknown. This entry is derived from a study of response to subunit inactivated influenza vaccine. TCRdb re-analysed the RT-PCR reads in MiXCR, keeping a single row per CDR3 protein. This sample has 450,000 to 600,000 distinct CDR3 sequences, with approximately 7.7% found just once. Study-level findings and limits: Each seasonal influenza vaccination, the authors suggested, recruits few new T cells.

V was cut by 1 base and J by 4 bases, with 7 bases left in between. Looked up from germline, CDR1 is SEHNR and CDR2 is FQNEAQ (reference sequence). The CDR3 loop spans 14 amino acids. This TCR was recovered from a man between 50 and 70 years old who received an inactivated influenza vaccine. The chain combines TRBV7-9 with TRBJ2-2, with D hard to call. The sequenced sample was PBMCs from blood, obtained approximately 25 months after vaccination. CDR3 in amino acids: CASSLVIGTGELFF. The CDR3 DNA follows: TGTGCCAGCAGCTTAGTTATTGGCACCGGGGAGCTGTTTTTT. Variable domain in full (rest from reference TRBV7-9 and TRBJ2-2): DTGVSQNPRHKITKRGQNVTFRCDPISEHNRLYWYRQTLGQGPEFLTYFQNEAQLEKSRLLSDRFSAERPKGSFSTLEIQRTEQGDSAMYLCASSLVIGTGELFFGEGSRLTVL.